This T cell receptor (beta chain) was recorded in a study of cytomegalovirus exposure and HLA in healthy donors. The PCR was carried out with 60 Vbeta primers and 13 Jbeta primers. The table came from immunoSEQ multiplex PCR; TCRdb's copy has only in-frame clones and leaves some out. The sample has approximately 140,000 clones, 75% to 90% seen once. Overall study results and limits: Reports indicate that TCR beta sequences accurately predicted the HLA-A and HLA-B alleles of most subjects.

A note on this clone: Its specificity is unknown.

Each donor was healthy, and each was a bone marrow donor. Donors sampled were nominally healthy, though unrecorded immune exposures were likely. This CDR3 is 15 amino acids long. V was pared by 0 bases and J by 1 base, with 8 bases between. Germline CDR1 is PRHDT and CDR2 is FYEKMQ (reference sequence). Input material: PBMCs. The rearrangement joins TRBV13 to TRBJ2-3; weak D call: TRBD1 (5 bases). The TCR sequence derives from a woman between 40 and 55 years old in good health and CMV-seronegative. The CDR3 is CASSLGGAGTDTQYF. CDR3 nucleotides: TGTGCCAGCAGCTTAGGTGGGGCGGGCACAGATACGCAGTATTTT.